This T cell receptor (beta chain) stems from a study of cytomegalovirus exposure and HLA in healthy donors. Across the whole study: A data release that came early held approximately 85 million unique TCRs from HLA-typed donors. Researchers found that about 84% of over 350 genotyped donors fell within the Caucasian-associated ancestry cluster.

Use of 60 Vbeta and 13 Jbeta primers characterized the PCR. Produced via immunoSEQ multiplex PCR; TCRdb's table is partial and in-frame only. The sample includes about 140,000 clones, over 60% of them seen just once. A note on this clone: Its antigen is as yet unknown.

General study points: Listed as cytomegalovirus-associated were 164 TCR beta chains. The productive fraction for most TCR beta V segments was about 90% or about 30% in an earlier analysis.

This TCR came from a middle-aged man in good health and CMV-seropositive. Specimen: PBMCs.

The CDR3, as DNA: TGTGCCAGCAGTCTGAGCTCCTACAATGAGCAGTTCTTC. Protein product: CASSLSSYNEQFF. The chain carries TRBV27 and TRBJ2-1; no definite D call. The V end was cut by 5 bases, the J end by 0 bases, with 5 bases between. CDR1 MNHEY and CDR2 SMNVEV come from the germline V gene (reference sequence). CDR3 size: 13 residues.